This T cell receptor (beta chain) was observed in a study of CD8 T cells in ankylosing spondylitis. TCRdb recomputed calls from the 5' RACE reads with MiXCR, one row per CDR3 protein. The sample has 150,000 to 200,000 distinct CDR3 sequences, 10% to 15% seen once. General observations from the study: CD8+ disease-linked clones were present at relatively low frequencies in blood. Existing reports had already noted some motif variants in reactive arthritis synovial fluid and blood.

The CDR3 is 13 residues long. V dropped 8 bases and J dropped 5 bases, with 15 bases sitting between them. CDR1 and CDR2 (germline): ENHRY, SYGVKD. This clonotype was counted many times. Its antigen remains unknown. The origin of this receptor is a female donor with ankylosing spondylitis or in good health (not recorded which). V gene TRBV10-3 combines with J gene TRBJ1-2; perhaps TRBD1 as D (6 bases). Sequenced material: blood, either unsorted or a sorted T cell fraction (not recorded which). The CDR3: CAISRGQGYGYTF. The DNA for the CDR3 is TGTGCCATCTCCAGGGGCCAAGGGTATGGCTACACCTTC.